The 8 T cell receptor beta chains below were found in one sample sequenced in a study of early T cells in non-severe SARS-CoV-2 infection. From the 5' RACE reads, TCRdb called clonotypes with MiXCR, one entry per CDR3 protein. The sample has tens of thousands of distinct CDR3 sequences, under 5.5% seen once. Here the sequenced sample was whole blood, taken at baseline. All receptors derive from an adult who was a healthcare worker with PCR-confirmed SARS-CoV-2 infection or an uninfected control (not recorded which).

Details on this clonotype: A much larger clone lies one base from this, so it may be a read error. The rearrangement links TRBV5-5 to TRBJ1-1, with D perhaps TRBD1 (5 bases). Germline CDR1 reads SGHKS; CDR2 reads YYEKEE (reference sequence). The CDR3 has 16 residues. The CDR3 nucleotides read TGTGCCAGCAGCTTGTTGGGGGGACTAGGAAACATTGAAGCTTTCTTT. Translation: CASSLLGGLGNIEAFF. Variable domain in full (rest from reference TRBV5-5 and TRBJ1-1): DAGVTQSPTHLIKTRGQQVTLRCSPISGHKSVSWYQQVLGQGPQFIFQYYEKEERGRGNFPDRFSARQFPNYSSELNVNALLLGDSALYLCASSLLGGLGNIEAFFGQGTRLTVV.

This clonotype was recorded at least ten times. A much more abundant neighbour one base away suggests this may be a read error. This chain uses TRBV4-3 with TRBJ1-6; D unclear. The CDR3 has 17 residues. CDR1 LGHNA and CDR2 YSLEER come from the germline V gene. Here the CDR3 DNA reads TGCGTCAGCAGCCACGATCCTCAGACCTCCTATAATTCACCCCTCCACTTT. It yields the protein CVSSHDPQTSYNSPLHF.

Many counts were recorded for this clonotype. This chain links TRBV3-1 with TRBJ1-6; D gene uncertain. Between the trimmed V and J ends, which lost 1 base and 8 bases, there was a span of 12 bases. Germline loops: CDR1 LGHDT, CDR2 YNNKEL (reference sequence). The CDR3 spans 15 residues. The chain's CDR3 is CASSQGGSQDSPLHF. Written as DNA, the CDR3 is TGTGCCAGCAGCCAAGGCGGGTCGCAAGATTCACCCCTCCACTTT.

The sample holds many counts of this clonotype. The chain carries TRBV5-4 and TRBJ1-2, with 11 bases aligning to TRBD1. The junction had 5 bases not matched to a gene; V was cut back by 2 bases and J by 5 bases. The CDR3 has 15 residues. The germline gives CDR1 SGHNT, CDR2 YYREEE (reference sequence). The CDR3: CASSFPGQGEYGYTF. CDR3 bases: TGTGCCAGCAGCTTTCCGGGACAGGGGGAATATGGCTACACCTTC.

This clonotype occurred many times. The chain is built from TRBV19 and TRBJ2-1, with a weak D call TRBD1 (6 bases). Germline CDR1 reads LNHDA; CDR2 reads SQIVND (reference sequence). The V end lost 10 bases, the J end lost 3 bases, and 22 bases lay between the germline ends. The CDR3 is 16 residues long. The CDR3 nucleotides read TGTGCCACTGGCCCATTCCAGGGGCTATTCTACAATGAGCAGTTCTTC. Amino acid sequence: CATGPFQGLFYNEQFF.

This clonotype was observed many times. The chain couples TRBV20-1 to TRBJ2-1; D not certain. V was trimmed by 2 bases and J by 6 bases, leaving 17 bases between them. The CDR3 has 15 amino acids. Per germline, CDR1 DFQATT and CDR2 SNEGSKA (reference sequence). CDR3 residues: CSARFLRLNLNEQFF. In DNA form, the CDR3 reads TGCAGTGCTAGATTTCTTCGGCTAAATCTCAATGAGCAGTTCTTC.

At least ten counts were recorded for this clonotype. The chain combines TRBV14 with TRBJ2-5, with D tentatively TRBD2 (6 bases). The CDR3 is 14 amino acids. V was cut by 4 bases and J by 5 bases, with 14 bases left in between. Looked up from germline, CDR1 is SGHDN and CDR2 is FVKESK. CDR3 amino acids: CASSPGLPGETQYF. The CDR3 nucleotides read TGTGCCAGCAGCCCCGGACTACCCGGGGAGACCCAGTACTTC.

This clonotype was recorded many times. This rearrangement joins TRBV30 to TRBJ2-7, with 9 nucleotides matching TRBD2. The ends lost 4 bases at V and 0 bases at J; junction bases unmatched: 1. From germline, CDR1 is GTSNPN and CDR2 SVGIG (reference sequence). The CDR3 runs 13 residues. The chain's CDR3 is CAWTSGNSYEQYF. In nucleotides, the CDR3 is TGTGCCTGGACTAGCGGGAACTCCTACGAGCAGTACTTC. The whole variable domain, filled in from reference TRBV30 and TRBJ2-7, reads SQTIHQWPATLVQPVGSPLSLECTVEGTSNPNLYWYRQAAGRGLQLLFYSVGIGQISSEVPQNLSASRPQDRQFILSSKKLLLSDSGFYLCAWTSGNSYEQYFGPGTRLTVT.